This T cell receptor (beta chain) comes out of a study of blood T cell repertoires in COVID-19 (dated by TCRdb to 2018 to 2020). Background for the entire study: Samples from collaborators originated in the United States, Italy and Spain and spanned both the acute and convalescent phases of COVID-19. The material from the prospective study consisted of cDNA or gDNA derived from T cells, B-cell-depleted T cells, or PBMCs. Deeply sampled blood TCRbeta repertoires from subjects exposed to, actively infected with, or recovered from COVID-19 were included in the dataset. The repertoires were released in a freely available public database intended as a resource for research on the immune response to SARS-CoV-2. The samples were drawn from the first 160 participants of the ongoing ImmuneRACE study and from some 1,300 subjects provided by 6 global collaborators. Sample metadata almost always included a de-identified subject ID, COVID-19 status, age in years and sex. Where available, HLA class I and class II types were taken from metadata supplied by the sample provider and were not determined by assay-based typing. General findings and caveats noted by the study authors: The quantity of clinical and demographic metadata differed by source and by participant and was supplied without curation.

TCRbeta CDR3 regions were amplified from genomic DNA by means of the immunoSEQ Assay, a bias-controlled multiplex PCR. The authors' pipeline ran thus. The number of nucleated cells in each sample was estimated from the amplification of reference gene primers within the assay. To quantify the absolute abundance of each unique TCRbeta CDR3 rearrangement, sequence reads were collapsed and filtered. For each sample, productive Simpson clonality was calculated by taking the square root of Simpson's diversity index across productive rearrangements. The source is immuneACCESS, and TCRdb retained only in-frame sequences with V and J called. Part of the clones is not carried over; for the studies checked, unresolved V genes explain less than half of this, and the remainder is unexplained. Clone size and the V and J calls come from that table; the DNA yielded D and trimming. Here the sample has 77,000 or so clones; roughly 90% occur a single time. The top ten clones comprise approximately 4.3% of the sample.

CDR1 is given as SGHVS and CDR2 as FNYEAQ, both from the germline V gene. Inclusive of the bounding cysteine and phenylalanine, the CDR3 is 15 residues long. Left in the record is the CDR3 DNA by itself, 45 bases read in frame from the first base. Trimming accounts for 3 bases at V and 1 base at J, while the number of junction bases matched to no gene is 3. Whole blood was collected in K2EDTA tubes by collaborating institutions according to the institutions' own protocols. For TCRbeta analysis, collaborator samples were shipped as frozen whole blood, as isolated PBMCs, or as DNA extracted from either sample type. With respect to this clone: Its antigen has not been determined. No much larger clone exists at a distance of one base, and base qualities are not known.

This sequence originates from a man between 50 and 59 years old with active COVID-19. Material: peripheral blood. Here the chain combines TRBV7-6 and TRBJ2-5; 9 middle bases align to TRBD2. The sequence in DNA is TGTGCCAGCAGCTTCTTGCGGGGGGGCCAAGAGACCCAGTACTTC. It translates as CASSFLRGGQETQYF.